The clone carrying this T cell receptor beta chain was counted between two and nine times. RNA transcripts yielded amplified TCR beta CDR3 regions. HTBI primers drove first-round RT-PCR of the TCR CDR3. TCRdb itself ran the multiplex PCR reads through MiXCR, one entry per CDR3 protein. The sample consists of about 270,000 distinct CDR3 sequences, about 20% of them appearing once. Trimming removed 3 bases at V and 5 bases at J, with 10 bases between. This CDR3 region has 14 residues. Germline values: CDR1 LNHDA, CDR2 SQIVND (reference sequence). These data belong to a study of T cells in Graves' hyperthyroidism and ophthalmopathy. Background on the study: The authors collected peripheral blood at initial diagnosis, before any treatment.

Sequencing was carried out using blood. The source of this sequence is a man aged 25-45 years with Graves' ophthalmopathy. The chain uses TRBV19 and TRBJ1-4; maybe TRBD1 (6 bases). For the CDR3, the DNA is TGTGCCAGTAGTATCACAGGGACCAATGAAAAACTGTTTTTT. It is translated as CASSITGTNEKLFF.